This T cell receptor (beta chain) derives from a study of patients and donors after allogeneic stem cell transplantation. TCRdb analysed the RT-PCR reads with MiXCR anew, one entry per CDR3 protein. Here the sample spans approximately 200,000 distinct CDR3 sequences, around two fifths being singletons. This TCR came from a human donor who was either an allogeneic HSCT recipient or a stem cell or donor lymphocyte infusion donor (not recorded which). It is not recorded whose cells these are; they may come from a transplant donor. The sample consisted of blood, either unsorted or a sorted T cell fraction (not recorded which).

The CDR3 region has the DNA TGTGCCAGCAGCCGTGGGGTAGCGGGAGTCAATGAGCAGTTCTTC. Translating it yields CASSRGVAGVNEQFF. V is TRBV3-1 and J is TRBJ2-1, with 9 bases identical to TRBD2. Trimming took 4 bases from V and 6 from J; bases not matched to a gene: 7. Germline loops: CDR1 LGHDT, CDR2 YNNKEL (reference sequence). This CDR3 spans 15 amino acids.